Here is one T cell receptor (beta chain) with its context. What it recognizes is unknown. All patients reached thyroid surgery having received no treatment beforehand. The record originates from a study of metastatic and nonmetastatic thyroid tumors. Across the whole study: The authors compared repertoires across blood and tumor or nodule tissue from malignant and benign thyroid patients.

Original handling: Built for papillary thyroid cancer, a distant-metastasis classifier drew on CDR3 differences across clinicopathological groups. MiXCR reprocessed the PCR reads for TCRdb. The authors' filters were not applied to this entry. Here the sample spans about 15,000 clones, more than 20% being singletons. General study results and limits: Relative to benign nodules, malignant thyroid tumors were reportedly characterized by significantly elevated TCR beta diversity in blood and tumor.

The CDR3 consists of 15 residues. Per the germline V gene, CDR1 is DFQATT and CDR2 is SNEGSKA (reference sequence). V shed 3 bases, J shed 3 bases, and the junction held 7 bases outside the gene matches. The chain couples TRBV20-1 to TRBJ2-7, with TRBD2 matching over 11 bases. The clonotype originates from a female donor with papillary thyroid cancer or a benign thyroid nodule (not recorded which). Some clones in this sample may be carry-over from other donors' samples. The material sequenced was tumor tissue. CDR3 residues: CSASDTSGGIYEQYF. The CDR3 DNA reads as TGCAGTGCTAGTGATACTAGCGGGGGAATCTACGAGCAGTACTTC.